Below, one TCR beta chain is given with its context. Its antigen remains unknown. Sequencing used immunoSEQ multiplex PCR; TCRdb keeps in-frame clones, though not all of them. The sample lists about 2.4 million clones, over 85% occurring once. Only Caucasian adults living in Nashville, Tennessee served as donors. Trimming stripped 11 bases from V and 2 bases from J, with 17 bases between. The germline gives CDR1 KGHSH, CDR2 LQKENI. The CDR3 covers 14 residues. The data were taken from a study of shared clonotypes between healthy human individuals. Study summary: Participating donors consisted of two women and a few men aged 18 to 49. Study-level points and caveats: The authors expected sequencing depth to affect clonotype sharing among donors.

This sequence was found in a man younger than 30 in good health. Some clones in this sample may be carry-over from other donors' samples. The rearrangement uses TRBV18 and TRBJ2-3, with a possible D match to TRBD1 (5 bases). Sequenced material: naive CD4+ T cells from PBMCs. Subset here: CD45RA+ positively selected. CDR3 nucleotide sequence: TGTGCCGTACAGGCCCAGGGTTACACAGATACGCAGTATTTT. It encodes CAVQAQGYTDTQYF.